Listed here are 27 T cell receptor beta chains from one sample, sequenced in a study of shared clonotypes between healthy human individuals. Data came from immunoSEQ multiplex PCR; TCRdb stores just in-frame clones and leaves some out. The sample holds hundreds of thousands of clones, around three quarters seen once. Material for sequencing was memory CD4+ T cells sorted from blood. Stated subset: CD45RA-negative fraction. Receptor source: a woman aged 25 to 45 in good health.

The chain has TRBV11-2 and TRBJ2-5, with no clear D. Germline V gene sequence: CDR1 SGHAT, CDR2 FQNNGV. The CDR3 loop spans 15 amino acids. V lost 5 bases and J lost 4, with 17 bases in between. The CDR3 nucleotides read TGTGCCAGCAGCCCGCGGCCCTGGATGGGAGAGACCCAGTACTTC. Translating gives CASSPRPWMGETQYF.

The rearrangement joins TRBV19 to TRBJ2-3, with 14 bases lining up with TRBD2. V lost 3 bases, J lost 6 bases, and 8 bases stayed unmatched. The CDR3 length is 17 residues. The V gene's germline CDR1 is LNHDA and CDR2 SQIVND (reference sequence). CDR3 region: CASSIQGTSGSSDTQYF. In nucleotides, the CDR3 is TGTGCCAGTAGTATCCAGGGGACTAGCGGGAGTTCGGATACGCAGTATTTT.

This sequence joins TRBV25-1 and TRBJ2-2, with 8 nucleotides matching TRBD1. Germline lookup yields CDR1 MGHDK and CDR2 SYGVNS. V was pared by 5 bases and J by 3 bases, with 2 bases of the junction left unmatched. The CDR3 is made up of 14 amino acids. The CDR3 reads CASSSGQDTGELFF. The CDR3, as DNA: TGTGCCAGCAGTTCGGGACAGGACACCGGGGAGCTGTTTTTT.

The chain has TRBV19 and TRBJ2-2, with 7 bases identical to TRBD2. In germline, CDR1 is LNHDA, CDR2 SQIVND (reference sequence). V trimming: 10 bases; J trimming: 6 bases; junction bases outside the gene matches: 11. The CDR3 is 14 amino acids. The CDR3 here is CATRPPGGSGELFF. The CDR3 DNA is TGTGCCACCCGGCCTCCGGGGGGTTCCGGGGAGCTGTTTTTT. Variable domain in full (rest from reference TRBV19 and TRBJ2-2): DGGITQSPKYLFRKEGQNVTLSCEQNLNHDAMYWYRQDPGQGLRLIYYSQIVNDFQKGDIAEGYSVSREKKESFPLTVTSAQKNPTAFYLCATRPPGGSGELFFGEGSRLTVL.

The genes are TRBV28 and TRBJ1-5, with D possibly being TRBD1 (5 bases). Germline CDR1 reads MDHEN; CDR2 reads SYDVKM. V lost 5 bases, J lost 4 bases, and 15 bases lay in between. The CDR3 is 15 amino acids. The CDR3 region has the DNA TGTGCCAGCAGTCTCCCCCACGGGACGAATCAGCCCCAGCATTTT. Its protein is CASSLPHGTNQPQHF.

The CDR3 protein is CASSPRGQGFSGANVLTF. CDR3 DNA: TGTGCCAGCAGCCCTCGCGGACAGGGGTTCTCCGGGGCCAACGTCCTGACTTTC. J is TRBJ2-6 and V is TRBV11-2; 9 bases are a match to TRBD1. Trimming removed 5 bases from V and 4 bases from J; junction bases left unmatched: 12. There are 18 residues in the CDR3. Germline-derived CDR1 and CDR2 are SGHAT and FQNNGV. The full variable domain, rest sourced from reference TRBV11-2 and TRBJ2-6, is EAGVAQSPRYKIIEKRQSVAFWCNPISGHATLYWYQQILGQGPKLLIQFQNNGVVDDSQLPKDRFSAERLKGVDSTLKIQPAKLEDSAVYLCASSPRGQGFSGANVLTFGAGSRLTVL.

The chain combines TRBV5-8 with TRBJ2-7; tentatively, D is TRBD1 (7 bases). CDR3 length: 16 residues. The V gene's germline CDR1 is SGHTS and CDR2 YDEGEE. The germline V and J ends were trimmed by 4 bases and 0 bases, with 17 bases remaining between them. CDR3 bases: TGTGCCAGCAGCCCCCGGGGGACAGAAAGCTCCTACGAGCAGTACTTC. Residues: CASSPRGTESSYEQYF.

This rearrangement joins TRBV7-9 to TRBJ2-2, with D possibly being TRBD1 or TRBD2 (5 bases each). The CDR3 runs 16 residues. In germline, CDR1 is SEHNR, CDR2 FQNEAQ (reference sequence). With 3 bases removed from V and 0 bases from J, the gap between germline ends came to 11 bases. This chain's CDR3 is CASSFEQGANTGELFF. The CDR3 coding sequence is TGTGCCAGCAGCTTCGAGCAGGGAGCGAACACCGGGGAGCTGTTTTTT.

This clone was counted between two and nine times. The chain links TRBV4-2 to TRBJ2-3; no firm D call. The CDR3 sequence is 14 residues long. Germline V gene lookup returns CDR1 LGHNA and CDR2 YNFKEQ. V was trimmed by 0 bases and J by 5 bases, leaving 9 bases between them. The CDR3 sequence is CASSQDSWQDTQYF. In nucleotides, the CDR3 is TGTGCCAGCAGCCAAGACAGTTGGCAAGATACGCAGTATTTT.

The chain recombines TRBV5-1 with TRBJ2-3; 9 bases map to TRBD2. J lost 1 base, V lost 6 bases, and 3 bases had no gene match. The CDR3 covers 14 residues. Germline CDR1 SGHRS, CDR2 YFSETQ. The CDR3 loop is CASTEREGTDTQYF. For the CDR3, the DNA is TGCGCCAGCACCGAGCGGGAGGGCACAGATACGCAGTATTTT.

As for this clone: This sample includes further DNA sequences coding for the same CDR3. The rearrangement links TRBV27 to TRBJ2-1; D ambiguous. CDR3 size: 12 residues. CDR1 MNHEY and CDR2 SMNVEV come from the germline V gene (reference sequence). V was shortened by 3 bases and J by 6 bases, with 6 bases between the two germline ends. The CDR3 DNA sequence: TGTGCCAGCAGTTTCCGAGGCAATGAGCAGTTCTTC. Protein product: CASSFRGNEQFF.

The chain has TRBV15 and TRBJ1-3; D is unclear. Trimming shortened V by 0 bases and J by 0 bases, and 12 bases separated the two germline ends. CDR1 is LNHNV and CDR2 is YYDKDF in the germline V gene (reference sequence). The CDR3 sequence is 17 residues long. CDR3 protein: CATSREFKSYSGNTIYF. The CDR3, as DNA: TGTGCCACCAGCAGAGAGTTTAAGTCATACTCTGGAAACACCATATATTTT.

The V gene is TRBV21-1, the J gene TRBJ2-7; the table's D call, TRBD1, has no DNA check behind it. TRBV21-1 is deemed a pseudogene. The CDR3 has 12 residues. The CDR3 here is CASSNRGFEQYF. The CDR3 DNA follows: TGTGCCAGCAGTAACAGGGGTTTCGAGCAGTACTTC.

The CDR3 DNA is TGTGCCAGCAGTGGGGTTAGACAAAGAGATGGCTACACCTTC. It translates to CASSGVRQRDGYTF. The chain couples TRBV2 to TRBJ1-2; D gene uncertain. The length of the CDR3 is 14 residues. V was cut by 4 bases and J by 6 bases, with 15 bases left in between. Germline V lookup: CDR1 SNHLY, CDR2 FYNNEI.

This sequence joins TRBV30 and TRBJ2-5; 15 bases match TRBD2. Germline assignment: CDR1 GTSNPN and CDR2 SVGIG (reference sequence). V shed 5 bases and J 5 bases; nucleotides not matched to a gene: 12. CDR3 length: 17 amino acids. The CDR3 loop reads CAWQPGLAGGAGETQYF. In DNA, the CDR3 is TGTGCCTGGCAACCCGGACTAGCGGGAGGGGCAGGGGAGACCCAGTACTTC.

The chain has TRBV30 and TRBJ2-5, with D perhaps TRBD1 (5 bases). CDR3 length: 13 residues. Germline-derived CDR1 and CDR2 are GTSNPN and SVGIG (reference sequence). Trimming stripped 3 bases from V and 4 bases from J, with 12 bases between. CDR3 amino acids: CAWRSGLSETQYF. The CDR3 DNA is TGTGCCTGGAGGTCAGGGTTGTCAGAGACCCAGTACTTC.

This chain links TRBV7-7 with TRBJ2-5; a possible D gene is TRBD1 (6 bases). The CDR3 is 17 residues long. Germline CDR1 is SSHAT and CDR2 is FNYEAQ (reference sequence). The CDR3: CAQPARLTRTDRKTQYF. The CDR3 nucleotides are TGTGCTCAACCTGCCCGGTTGACACGGACAGATCGAAAGACCCAGTACTTC.

This chain connects TRBV6-4 to TRBJ2-2, with unresolved D. Trimming took off 6 bases at V and 0 bases at J, with 14 bases between the two ends. Germline V gives CDR1 MRHNA, CDR2 SNTAGT. The CDR3 runs 16 residues. CDR3 amino acids: CASSLRALANTGELFF. In DNA, the CDR3 is TGTGCCAGCAGCCTTCGGGCGCTAGCGAACACCGGGGAGCTGTTTTTT.

This chain joins TRBV4-1 and TRBJ1-5, with D perhaps matching TRBD1 (5 bases). CDR1 MGHRA and CDR2 YSYEKL come from the germline V gene. There are 16 residues in the CDR3. Trimming removed 1 base at V and 0 bases at J, with 10 bases between. CDR3 protein: CASSQGRGGSNQPQHF. As DNA, the CDR3 is TGCGCCAGCAGCCAAGGTAGGGGTGGTAGCAATCAGCCCCAGCATTTT.

This clone was counted between two and nine times. This chain joins TRBV28 and TRBJ2-7; 7 nucleotides match TRBD1. V gave up 6 bases and J gave up 7 bases; unmatched junction bases: 9. CDR1 is MDHEN and CDR2 is SYDVKM in the germline V gene. The CDR3 sequence is 13 residues long. CDR3 loop: CASRQPTGREQYF. The CDR3 coding sequence is TGTGCCAGCAGACAACCGACAGGGAGAGAGCAGTACTTC. Full variable domain (missing parts from reference TRBV28 and TRBJ2-7): DVKVTQSSRYLVKRTGEKVFLECVQDMDHENMFWYRQDPGLGLRLIYFSYDVKMKEKGDIPEGYSVSREKKERFSLILESASTNQTSMYLCASRQPTGREQYFGPGTRLTVT.

The sample holds a few counts of this clone. V is TRBV28 and J is TRBJ1-5; 7 bases map to TRBD1. V lost 8 bases to trimming and J lost 10 bases; unmatched junction nucleotides: 14. The CDR3 extends over 14 amino acids. From germline, CDR1 is MDHEN and CDR2 SYDVKM. The CDR3 protein is CASVHRGRLPPQHF. CDR3 DNA: TGTGCCAGCGTTCACAGGGGCCGCCTTCCCCCCCAGCATTTT.

This clone was recorded only once. The J gene is TRBJ2-7, the V gene TRBV7-3; D not resolved. The germline CDR1 and CDR2 sequences are SGHTA and FQGTGA. The CDR3 length is 15 residues. V lost 0 bases and J lost 2, with 11 bases in between. The CDR3 protein is CASSLTAESTYEQYF. The CDR3 DNA is TGTGCCAGCAGCTTAACTGCGGAATCTACCTACGAGCAGTACTTC.

The chain carries TRBV7-9 and TRBJ2-6, with 13 bases aligning to TRBD2. The CDR3 loop spans 18 amino acids. CDR1 is SEHNR, CDR2 FQNEAQ, per germline (reference sequence). Unmatched junction bases numbered 3, after V lost 4 bases and J lost 0 bases. CDR3 in DNA: TGTGCCAGCAGCTCGGGACTAGCGGGACTCTCTGGGGCCAACGTCCTGACTTTC. This gives the protein CASSSGLAGLSGANVLTF.

V and J are TRBV30 and TRBJ1-2, with 9 bases identical to TRBD1. CDR3 length: 14 residues. J gave up 5 bases and V 0 bases, and 4 bases lay outside the gene matches. From germline, CDR1 is GTSNPN and CDR2 SVGIG (reference sequence). The CDR3 coding sequence is TGTGCCTGGAGTGTCCTGGGACAGGGATATGGCTACACCTTC. Residues: CAWSVLGQGYGYTF.

V usage is TRBV7-7 and J usage is TRBJ2-1, with D uncertain. The CDR3 contains 12 residues. Trimming removed 6 bases from V and 5 bases from J, with 8 bases in between. Looked up from germline, CDR1 is SSHAT and CDR2 is FNYEAQ (reference sequence). DNA of the CDR3: TGTGCCAGCAGTCCCAGCAACAATGAGCAGTTCTTC. Translating it yields CASSPSNNEQFF.

As regards this clone: A junction end diverges from the germline sequence, so it may reflect a read error. The chain carries TRBV28 and TRBJ1-5; D is perhaps TRBD1 (5 bases). CDR1 is MDHEN, CDR2 SYDVKM, per germline. CDR3 size: 12 residues. The CDR3 DNA follows: TGTGCCAGCAGTCTAGCACCGGGGACGTTACGTTTT. Its translation: CASSLAPGTLRF.

This chain links TRBV28 with TRBJ2-1; D gene uncertain. V shed 6 bases and J shed 7 bases, with 13 bases lying between them. The CDR3 loop spans 13 amino acids. Germline V gene lookup returns CDR1 MDHEN and CDR2 SYDVKM. The CDR3 loop is CASSPSVGNEQFF. The CDR3 DNA is TGTGCCAGCAGCCCATCGGTAGGGAATGAGCAGTTCTTC.